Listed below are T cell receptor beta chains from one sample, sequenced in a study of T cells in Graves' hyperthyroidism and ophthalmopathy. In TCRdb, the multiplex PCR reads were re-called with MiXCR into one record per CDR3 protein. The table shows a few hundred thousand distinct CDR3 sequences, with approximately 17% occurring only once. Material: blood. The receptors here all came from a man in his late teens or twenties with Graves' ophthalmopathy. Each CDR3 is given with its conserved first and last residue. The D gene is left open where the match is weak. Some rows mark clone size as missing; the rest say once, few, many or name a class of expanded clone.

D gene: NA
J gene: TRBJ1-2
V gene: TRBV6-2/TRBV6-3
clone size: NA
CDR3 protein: CASSYHVGDLNYGYTF
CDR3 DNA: TGTGCCAGCAGTTACCATGTTGGGGATCTCAACTATGGCTACACCTTC

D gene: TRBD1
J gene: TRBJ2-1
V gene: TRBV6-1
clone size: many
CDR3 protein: CASSEVGRGNEQFF
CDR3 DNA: TGTGCCAGCAGTGAAGTTGGCAGGGGGAATGAGCAGTTCTTC

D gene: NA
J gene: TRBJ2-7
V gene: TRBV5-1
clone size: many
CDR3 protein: CASRTAYEQYF
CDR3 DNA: TGCGCCAGCAGGACGGCCTACGAGCAGTACTTC

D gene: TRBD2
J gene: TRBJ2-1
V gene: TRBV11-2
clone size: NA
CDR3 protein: CASSCAPGLASNEQFF
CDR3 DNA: TGTGCCAGCAGCTGCGCGCCGGGACTAGCTTCCAATGAGCAGTTCTTC

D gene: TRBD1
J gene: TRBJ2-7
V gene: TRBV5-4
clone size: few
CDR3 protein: CASSRGQERLEQYF
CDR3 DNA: TGTGCCAGCAGCCGGGGACAGGAAAGGCTCGAGCAGTACTTC

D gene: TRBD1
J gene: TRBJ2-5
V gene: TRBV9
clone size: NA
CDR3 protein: CASSVGTGQETQYF
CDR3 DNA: TGTGCCAGCAGCGTAGGGACAGGGCAAGAGACCCAGTACTTC

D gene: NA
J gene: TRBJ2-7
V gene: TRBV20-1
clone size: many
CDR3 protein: CSAPGAGYEQYF
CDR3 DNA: TGCAGTGCTCCGGGGGCGGGTTACGAGCAGTACTTC

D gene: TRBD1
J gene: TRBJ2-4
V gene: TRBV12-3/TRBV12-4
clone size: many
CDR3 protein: CASSPGTGWNIQYF
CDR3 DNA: TGTGCCAGCAGCCCCGGGACAGGTTGGAACATTCAGTACTTC

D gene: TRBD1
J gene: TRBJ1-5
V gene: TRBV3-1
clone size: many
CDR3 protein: CASSQGGGASQPQHF
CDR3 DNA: TGTGCCAGCAGCCAGGGAGGGGGCGCGTCTCAGCCCCAGCATTTT

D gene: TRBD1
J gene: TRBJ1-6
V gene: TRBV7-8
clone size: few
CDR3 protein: CASSLLSRGNYNSPLHF
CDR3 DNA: TGTGCCAGCAGCTTATTATCCAGGGGGAATTATAATTCACCCCTCCACTTT

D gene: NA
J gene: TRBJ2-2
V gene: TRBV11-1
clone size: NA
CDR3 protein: CASSSGPTGELFF
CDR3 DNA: TGTGCCAGCAGCTCAGGGCCCACCGGGGAGCTGTTTTTT

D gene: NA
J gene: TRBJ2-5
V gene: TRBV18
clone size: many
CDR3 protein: CASSHPAGETQYF
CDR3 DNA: TGTGCCAGCTCACACCCAGCCGGGGAGACCCAGTACTTC

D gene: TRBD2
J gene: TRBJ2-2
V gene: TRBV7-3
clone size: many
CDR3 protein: CASSTTSGGTGELFF
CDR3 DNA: TGTGCCAGCAGCACAACTAGCGGGGGTACCGGGGAGCTGTTTTTT

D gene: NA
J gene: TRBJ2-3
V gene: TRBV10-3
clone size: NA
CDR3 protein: CAISEGRTDTQYF
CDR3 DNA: TGTGCCATCAGTGAAGGCCGCACAGATACGCAGTATTTT

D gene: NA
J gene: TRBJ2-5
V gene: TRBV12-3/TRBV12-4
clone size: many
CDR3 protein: CASSPHRAQETQYF
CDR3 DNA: TGTGCCAGCAGTCCACACAGGGCCCAAGAGACCCAGTACTTC

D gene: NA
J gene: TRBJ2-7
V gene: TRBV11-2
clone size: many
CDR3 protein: CASSLDLGRGNEQYF
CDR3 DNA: TGTGCCAGCAGCTTAGATCTGGGAAGGGGGAACGAGCAGTACTTC

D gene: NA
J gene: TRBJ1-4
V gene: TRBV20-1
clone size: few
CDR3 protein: CSARGQAGTNEKLFF
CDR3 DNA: TGCAGTGCTAGGGGGCAGGCAGGGACTAATGAAAAACTGTTTTTT

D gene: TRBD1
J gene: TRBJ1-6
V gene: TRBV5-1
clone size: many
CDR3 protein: CASSPGGTGGAASPLHF
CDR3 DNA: TGCGCCAGCAGCCCCGGTGGGACAGGGGGCGCCGCTTCACCCCTCCACTTT